Below are 13 T cell receptor beta chains sequenced from a single sample in a study of blood T cells in healthy people across ages. Together with a sample-barcoded 5' primer, a J-beta primer mix was included in a second PCR lasting about 6 to 11 cycles. TCRdb fed the 5' RACE reads into MiXCR, producing one record per CDR3 protein. In the table there are some 1.5 million distinct CDR3 sequences, about 28% of which are singletons. Input material: blood. The receptors were sampled from a woman aged 25 to 39 in good health.

This clonotype showed up just a few times. The chain couples TRBV6-2 or TRBV6-3 to TRBJ2-1; no clear D. Per the germline V gene, CDR1 is MNHEY and CDR2 is SVGEGT. The V and J ends lost 6 bases and 0 bases respectively, with 9 bases between them. This CDR3 region has 14 residues. DNA of the CDR3: TGTGCCAGCAGCCGTGTTAGCTCCTACAATGAGCAGTTCTTC. Translation: CASSRVSSYNEQFF.

V and J are TRBV20-1 and TRBJ2-5, with 12 bases matching TRBD2. The CDR3 is 16 amino acids. The germline V gene encodes CDR1 DFQATT and CDR2 SNEGSKA (reference sequence). V shed 5 bases and J 3 bases; nucleotides not matched to a gene: 10. The CDR3 sequence: CSAGSDLAGGEETQYF. In DNA, the CDR3 is TGCAGTGCTGGAAGTGATCTAGCGGGAGGGGAAGAGACCCAGTACTTC.

A word on this clonotype: Its ends do not fully match the called genes, so a read error is possible. The chain couples TRBV15 to TRBJ2-1; TRBD2 aligns across 9 bases. In germline, CDR1 is LNHNV, CDR2 YYDKDF (reference sequence). The CDR3 runs to 15 residues. The CDR3 reads CAASRRTSAHNEQFF. The CDR3 DNA is TGTGCCGCCAGCAGGCGGACTAGCGCCCACAATGAGCAGTTCTTC.

This clonotype was counted between two and nine times. The V call is TRBV4-1, the J call TRBJ2-7, with 8 positions matching TRBD1. This CDR3 is built from 16 residues. Germline trimming cut 3 bases from V and 2 bases from J; bases unmatched to any gene: 9. The germline V gene encodes CDR1 MGHRA and CDR2 YSYEKL. CDR3 coding DNA: TGCGCCAGCAGCCAGGACAGGGAGGAGGGGACCTACGAGCAGTACTTC. Amino acid sequence: CASSQDREEGTYEQYF.

This clonotype was found many times. The chain joins TRBV9 to TRBJ2-7; perhaps TRBD1 as D (6 bases). The CDR3 contains 15 residues. Between the trimmed V and J ends, which lost 4 bases and 5 bases, there was a span of 19 bases. CDR1 and CDR2 from the germline V gene are SGDLS and YYNGEE. CDR3 loop: CASSPRTATYHEQYF. The CDR3 bases are TGTGCCAGCAGCCCTCGGACAGCGACCTATCACGAGCAGTACTTC.

The chain joins TRBV24-1 to TRBJ2-1, with TRBD1 identical over 9 bases. V lost 7 bases to trimming and J lost 5 bases; unmatched junction nucleotides: 8. The CDR3 is made up of 15 amino acids. Germline CDR1 and CDR2: KGHDR and SFDVKD. CDR3 sequence (DNA): TGTGCCACCAGCGCTCGGGACAGGGATGACAATGAGCAGTTCTTC. This sequence encodes CATSARDRDDNEQFF.

This clonotype was picked up many times. This chain joins TRBV5-5 and TRBJ2-1, with D perhaps matching TRBD2 (7 bases). Trimming took 0 bases from V and 6 from J, leaving 16 bases between them. Germline V lookup: CDR1 SGHKS, CDR2 YYEKEE (reference sequence). The CDR3 has 16 amino acids. The CDR3 protein is CASSLGTGRGRNEQFF. The CDR3 region has the DNA TGTGCCAGCAGCTTGGGGACGGGGCGGGGGCGCAATGAGCAGTTCTTC.

This clonotype was observed at least ten times. This chain uses TRBV5-1 with TRBJ2-1; TRBD1 aligns across 8 bases. The CDR3 extends over 16 amino acids. Looked up from germline, CDR1 is SGHRS and CDR2 is YFSETQ. Trimming removed 4 bases from V and 2 bases from J; junction bases left unmatched: 8. The CDR3 region has the DNA TGCGCCAGCAGCGATCGCCCGGACAGGGCCTACAATGAGCAGTTCTTC. This sequence encodes CASSDRPDRAYNEQFF. Based on the CDR3 plus reference TRBV5-1 and TRBJ2-1, the full variable domain is KAGVTQTPRYLIKTRGQQVTLSCSPISGHRSVSWYQQTPGQGLQFLFEYFSETQRNKGNFPGRFSGRQFSNSRSEMNVSTLELGDSALYLCASSDRPDRAYNEQFFGPGTRLTVL.

This clonotype was seen only once. The V and J genes are TRBV10-3 and TRBJ2-5, with 9 bases identical to TRBD1. Germline trimming cut 6 bases from V and 2 bases from J; bases unmatched to any gene: 4. Germline CDR1 reads ENHRY; CDR2 reads SYGVKD. The CDR3 is 14 residues long. DNA for the CDR3: TGTGCCATCAGGACAGGGGGGCCTCAAGAGACCCAGTACTTC. This codes for CAIRTGGPQETQYF.

For this clonotype: An end of the junction does not agree with germline; a read error may underlie this. The CDR3 DNA follows: TGCGGCGTTGCGGCACGGGACTCCTCCTACGAGCAGTACTTC. As protein: CGVAARDSSYEQYF. The gene calls are TRBV29-1 and TRBJ2-7, with a possible D match to TRBD2 (6 bases). This CDR3 spans 14 amino acids. The germline V gene has CDR1 SQVTM and CDR2 ANQGSEA.

The chain couples TRBV20-1 to TRBJ1-4; D perhaps matches TRBD1 (5 bases). V lost 5 bases, J lost 8 bases, and 12 bases lay in between. The CDR3 covers 12 residues. Per germline, CDR1 DFQATT and CDR2 SNEGSKA (reference sequence). CDR3: CSAHRQGEKLFF. The CDR3 DNA follows: TGCAGTGCTCACAGGCAGGGAGAAAAACTGTTTTTT.

As for this clonotype: This may be a read error: a much more frequent sequence differs by one nucleotide. The chain recombines TRBV20-1 with TRBJ2-7; the D is unclear. The germline V gene has CDR1 DFQATT and CDR2 SNEGSKA (reference sequence). The length of the CDR3 is 13 residues. The germline V and J ends were trimmed by 3 bases and 9 bases, with 18 bases remaining between them. The CDR3 DNA is TGCAGTGCTAGTCCGCCGGGTCCGCACGGGCAGTACTTC. Translation: CSASPPGPHGQYF.

The sample holds a few counts of this clonotype. The chain recombines TRBV30 with TRBJ1-2; D is perhaps TRBD1 (5 bases). The CDR3 is 16 residues long. Trimming pared 2 bases from V and 8 bases from J, leaving 24 bases between. From germline, CDR1 is GTSNPN and CDR2 SVGIG (reference sequence). The CDR3 region is CAWSYPGTPTGGGYTF. CDR3 nucleotides: TGTGCCTGGAGTTACCCCGGGACCCCCACCGGTGGAGGCTACACCTTC.